Listed below are T cell receptor beta chains from one sample, sequenced in a study of blood T cell repertoires in COVID-19. Measured with immunoSEQ multiplex PCR; TCRdb has only the in-frame clones, and not every one. The sample holds about 95,000 clones, approximately 91% seen once. Specimen: peripheral blood. These receptors originate from a man in his sixties with COVID-19, enrolled during active disease. The CDR3 runs from the conserved cysteine through the conserved F or W. A D gene is named only where the DNA matches it firmly. Size tells how often a clone was seen (once, few, many) or the class of an expanded clone, and some rows leave it out.

D gene,CDR3 length,V gene,J gene,clone size,CDR3 protein,CDR3 DNA
TRBD1,16,TRBV10-3,TRBJ2-3,.,CAISESSVRGTDTQYF,TGTGCCATCAGTGAGTCGTCCGTCAGGGGGACAGATACGCAGTATTTT
.,13,TRBV12-2,TRBJ1-2,.,CASRSPPLCGYTF,TGTGCAAGTCGTTCCCCCCCCCTGTGTGGCTACACCTTC
TRBD1,16,TRBV6-5,TRBJ2-7,.,CASSYSGDRDTYEQYF,TGTGCCAGCAGTTACTCAGGCGACAGGGACACCTACGAGCAGTACTTC
.,12,TRBV24-1,TRBJ2-1,large,CATSGFTNEQFF,TGTGCCACCAGCGGGTTCACGAATGAGCAGTTCTTC
TRBD1,15,TRBV6-5,TRBJ1-3,once,CASSTTGEPGNTIYF,TGTGCCAGCAGTACCACAGGGGAACCTGGAAACACCATATATTTT
TRBD2,14,TRBV2,TRBJ2-3,.,CASRGTINTDTQYF,TGTGCCAGCAGGGGGACTATAAACACAGATACGCAGTATTTT
.,16,TRBV11-3,TRBJ2-2,.,CASSLPGGWYTGELFF,TGTGCCAGCAGCCTACCAGGGGGGTGGTACACCGGGGAGCTGTTTTTT
TRBD1,13,TRBV5-4,TRBJ1-2,.,CASSQTGNYGYTF,TGTGCCAGCAGCCAGACAGGGAACTATGGCTACACCTTC
TRBD2,16,TRBV3-1/TRBV3-2,TRBJ2-3,once,CASSQEAGETADTQYF,TGTGCCAGCAGCCAAGAGGCGGGAGAAACAGCAGATACGCAGTATTTT
.,17,TRBV5-5,TRBJ1-6,once,CASSWGTPASYNSPLHF,TGTGCCAGCAGCTGGGGGACACCAGCCTCCTATAATTCACCCCTCCACTTT